The clone carrying this T cell receptor (beta chain) was observed a handful of times. The data are from a study of CD8+ T cells in alopecia areata. The CDR3 is 13 residues long. V was clipped by 5 bases and J by 6 bases, with 15 bases between them. Per germline, CDR1 SQVTM and CDR2 ANQGSEA. TCR sequencing used cDNA made by reverse transcription of extracted RNA. TCRdb's copy holds only in-frame clones and misses some; the assay was immunoSEQ multiplex PCR. The sample has about 98,000 clones, 35% to 45% seen once. This sequence was found in a human donor with alopecia areata. This chain connects TRBV29-1 to TRBJ2-3; D is unclear. The specimen was CD4+ T cells sorted from blood. CDR3 DNA sequence: TGCAGCGTTAGTCCCGGTACGGGTGATACGCAGTATTTT. Protein sequence: CSVSPGTGDTQYF.